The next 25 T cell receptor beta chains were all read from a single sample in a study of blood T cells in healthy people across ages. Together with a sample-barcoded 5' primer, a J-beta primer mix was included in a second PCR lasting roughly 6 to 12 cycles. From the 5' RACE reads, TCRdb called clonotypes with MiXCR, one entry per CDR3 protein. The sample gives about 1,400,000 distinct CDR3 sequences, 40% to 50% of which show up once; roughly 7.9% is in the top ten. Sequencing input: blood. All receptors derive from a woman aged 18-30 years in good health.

CDR3 protein: CASSLHTSGDGQVSEQYF. The CDR3 DNA reads TGTGCCAGCAGCTTACATACTAGCGGGGACGGTCAAGTAAGTGAGCAGTACTTC. The chain recombines TRBV7-2 with TRBJ2-7; 10 nucleotides align to TRBD2. The CDR3 is 18 residues long. Germline V gene data show CDR1 as SGHTA and CDR2 as FQGNSA. The V and J ends lost 2 bases and 7 bases, in that order; junction bases with no gene match: 17.

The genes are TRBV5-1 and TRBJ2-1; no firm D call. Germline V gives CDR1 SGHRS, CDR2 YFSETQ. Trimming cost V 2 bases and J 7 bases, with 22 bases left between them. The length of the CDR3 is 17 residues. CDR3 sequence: CASSFKGLLGFWNEQFF. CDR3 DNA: TGCGCCAGCAGCTTTAAGGGTCTCCTGGGCTTTTGGAATGAGCAGTTCTTC.

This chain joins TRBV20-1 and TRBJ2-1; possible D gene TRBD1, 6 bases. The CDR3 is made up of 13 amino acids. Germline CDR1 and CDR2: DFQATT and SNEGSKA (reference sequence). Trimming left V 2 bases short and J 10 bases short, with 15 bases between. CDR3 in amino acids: CSARWDKAFEQFF. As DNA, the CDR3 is TGCAGTGCTAGATGGGACAAAGCTTTCGAGCAGTTCTTC.

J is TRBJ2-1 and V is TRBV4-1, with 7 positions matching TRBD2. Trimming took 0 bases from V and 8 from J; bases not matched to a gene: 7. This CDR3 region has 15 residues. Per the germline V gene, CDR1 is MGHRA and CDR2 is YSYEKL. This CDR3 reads CASSQDGGSGDEQFF. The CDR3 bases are TGCGCCAGCAGCCAAGATGGCGGGAGTGGGGATGAGCAGTTCTTC.

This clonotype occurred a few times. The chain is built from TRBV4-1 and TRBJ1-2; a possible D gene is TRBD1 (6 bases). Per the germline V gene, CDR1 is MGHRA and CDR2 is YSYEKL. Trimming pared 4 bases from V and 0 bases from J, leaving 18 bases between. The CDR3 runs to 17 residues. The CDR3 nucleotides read TGCGCCAGCAGCCCAATCGGCAGGGGCCCCGCTAACTATGGCTACACCTTC. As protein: CASSPIGRGPANYGYTF.

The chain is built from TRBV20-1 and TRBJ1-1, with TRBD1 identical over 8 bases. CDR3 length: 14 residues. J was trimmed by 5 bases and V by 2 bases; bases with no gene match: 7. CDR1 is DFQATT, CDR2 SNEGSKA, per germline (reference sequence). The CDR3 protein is CSARPGGAWTEAFF. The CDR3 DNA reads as TGCAGTGCTAGACCAGGGGGCGCTTGGACTGAAGCTTTCTTT.

The CDR3 protein is CASSQRGTSGRAEQYF. In DNA form, the CDR3 reads TGTGCCAGCAGCCAAAGGGGGACTAGCGGGAGGGCCGAGCAGTACTTC. The chain carries TRBV3-1 and TRBJ2-4; 16 positions agree with TRBD2. The DNA end is more similar to TRBJ2-7, so the J call may be wrong. The length of the CDR3 is 16 residues. Germline CDR1 and CDR2: LGHDT and YNNKEL (reference sequence).

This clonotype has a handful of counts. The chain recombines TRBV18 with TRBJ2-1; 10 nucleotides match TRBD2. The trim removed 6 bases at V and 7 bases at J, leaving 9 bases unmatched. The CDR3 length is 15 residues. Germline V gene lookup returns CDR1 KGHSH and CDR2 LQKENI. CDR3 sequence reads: CASSLTSGVGNEQFF. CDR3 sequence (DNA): TGTGCCAGCTCTCTAACTAGCGGGGTCGGGAATGAGCAGTTCTTC.

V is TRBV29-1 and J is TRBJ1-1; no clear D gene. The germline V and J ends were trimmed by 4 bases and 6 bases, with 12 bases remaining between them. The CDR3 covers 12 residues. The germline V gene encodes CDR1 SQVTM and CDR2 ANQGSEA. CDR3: CSVGEGWAEAFF. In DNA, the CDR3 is TGCAGCGTTGGCGAGGGTTGGGCTGAAGCTTTCTTT.

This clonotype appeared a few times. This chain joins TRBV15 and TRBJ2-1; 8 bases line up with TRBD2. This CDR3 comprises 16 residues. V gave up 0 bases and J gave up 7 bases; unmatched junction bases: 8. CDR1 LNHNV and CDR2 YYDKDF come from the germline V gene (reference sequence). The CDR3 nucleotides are TGTGCCACCAGCAGAGATTTCAATAGCGGGGAGAATGAGCAGTTCTTC. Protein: CATSRDFNSGENEQFF.

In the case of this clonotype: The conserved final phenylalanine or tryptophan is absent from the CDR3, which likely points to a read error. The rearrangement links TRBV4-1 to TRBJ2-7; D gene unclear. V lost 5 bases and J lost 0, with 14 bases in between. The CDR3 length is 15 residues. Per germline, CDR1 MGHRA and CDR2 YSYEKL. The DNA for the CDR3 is TGCGCCAGCAGCGGGGAAGAGCCGAGCTCCTACGAGCAGTACTTA. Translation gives CASSGEEPSSYEQYL.

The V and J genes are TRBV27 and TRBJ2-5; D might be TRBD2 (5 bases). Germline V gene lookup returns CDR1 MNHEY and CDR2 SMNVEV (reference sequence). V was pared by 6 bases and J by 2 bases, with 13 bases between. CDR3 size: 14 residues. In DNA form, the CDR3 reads TGTGCCAGCAGACCAGGACTTACTCAAGAGACCCAGTACTTC. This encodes CASRPGLTQETQYF.

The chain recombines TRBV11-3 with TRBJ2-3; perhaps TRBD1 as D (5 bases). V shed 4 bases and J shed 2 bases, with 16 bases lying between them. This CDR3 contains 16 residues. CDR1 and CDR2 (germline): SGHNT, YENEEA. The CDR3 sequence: CASSSGSGTSTDTQYF. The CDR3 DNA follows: TGTGCCAGCAGCTCAGGGTCAGGCACTTCCACAGATACGCAGTATTTT.

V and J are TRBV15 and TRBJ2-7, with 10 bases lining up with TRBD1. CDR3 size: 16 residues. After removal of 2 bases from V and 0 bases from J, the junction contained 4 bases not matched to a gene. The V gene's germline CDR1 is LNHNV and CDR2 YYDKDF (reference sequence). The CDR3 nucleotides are TGTGCCACCAGCAGACCGGGACAGGGGAGCTCCTACGAGCAGTACTTC. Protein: CATSRPGQGSSYEQYF.

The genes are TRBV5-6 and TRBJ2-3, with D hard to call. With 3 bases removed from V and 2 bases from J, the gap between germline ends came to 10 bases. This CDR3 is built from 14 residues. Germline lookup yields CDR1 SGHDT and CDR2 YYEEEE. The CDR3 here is CASSSYQLTDTQYF. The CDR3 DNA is TGTGCCAGCAGCTCCTACCAGCTCACAGATACGCAGTATTTT.

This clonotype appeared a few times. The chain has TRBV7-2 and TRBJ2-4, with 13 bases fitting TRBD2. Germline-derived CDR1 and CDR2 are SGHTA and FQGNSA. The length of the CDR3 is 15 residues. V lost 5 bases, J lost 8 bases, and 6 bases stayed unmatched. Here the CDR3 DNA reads TGTGCCAGCAGCCTAGGACTAGCGGGAGTAGACATTCAGTACTTC. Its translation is CASSLGLAGVDIQYF. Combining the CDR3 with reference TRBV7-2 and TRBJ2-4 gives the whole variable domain GAGVSQSPSNKVTEKGKDVELRCDPISGHTALYWYRQSLGQGLEFLIYFQGNSAPDKSGLPSDRFSAERTGGSVSTLTIQRTQQEDSAVYLCASSLGLAGVDIQYFGAGTRLSVL.

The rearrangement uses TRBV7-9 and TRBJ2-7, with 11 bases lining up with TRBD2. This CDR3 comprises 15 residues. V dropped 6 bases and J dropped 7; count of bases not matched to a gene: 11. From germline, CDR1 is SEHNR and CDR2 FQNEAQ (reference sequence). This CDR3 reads CASSTASGRPLEQYF. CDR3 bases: TGTGCCAGCAGTACAGCTAGCGGGAGGCCGTTGGAGCAGTACTTC.

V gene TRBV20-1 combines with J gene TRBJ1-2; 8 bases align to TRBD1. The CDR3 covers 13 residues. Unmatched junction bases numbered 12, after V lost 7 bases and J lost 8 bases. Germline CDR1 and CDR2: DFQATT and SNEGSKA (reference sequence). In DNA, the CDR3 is TGCAGTGTTCTCGGGACAGGTCTTACCGGCTACACCTTC. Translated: CSVLGTGLTGYTF.

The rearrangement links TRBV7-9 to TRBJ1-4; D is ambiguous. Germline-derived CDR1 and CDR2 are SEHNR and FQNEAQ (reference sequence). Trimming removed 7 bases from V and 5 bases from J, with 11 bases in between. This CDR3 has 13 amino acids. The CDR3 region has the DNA TGTGCCAGCAAGGCCCCTACGAATGAAAAACTGTTTTTT. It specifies CASKAPTNEKLFF. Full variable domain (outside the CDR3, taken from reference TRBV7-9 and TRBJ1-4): DTGVSQNPRHKITKRGQNVTFRCDPISEHNRLYWYRQTLGQGPEFLTYFQNEAQLEKSRLLSDRFSAERPKGSFSTLEIQRTEQGDSAMYLCASKAPTNEKLFFGSGTQLSVL.

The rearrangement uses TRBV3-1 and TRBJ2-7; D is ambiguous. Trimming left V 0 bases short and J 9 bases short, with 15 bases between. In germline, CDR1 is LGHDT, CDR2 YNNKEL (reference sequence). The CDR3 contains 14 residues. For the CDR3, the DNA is TGTGCCAGCAGCCAAGATCGGTCCTCCCCCGGGCAGTACTTC. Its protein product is CASSQDRSSPGQYF.

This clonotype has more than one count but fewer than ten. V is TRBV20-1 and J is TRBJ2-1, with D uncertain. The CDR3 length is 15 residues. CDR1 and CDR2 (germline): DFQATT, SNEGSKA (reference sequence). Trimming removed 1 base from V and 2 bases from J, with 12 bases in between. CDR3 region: CSARVNTRTYNEQFF. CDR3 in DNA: TGCAGTGCTAGAGTGAATACCAGAACCTACAATGAGCAGTTCTTC.

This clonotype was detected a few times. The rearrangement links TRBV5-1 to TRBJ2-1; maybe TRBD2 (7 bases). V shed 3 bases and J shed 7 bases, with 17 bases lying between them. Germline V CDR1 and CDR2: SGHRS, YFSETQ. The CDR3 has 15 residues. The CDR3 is CASSWEGDNLNEQFF. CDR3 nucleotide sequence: TGCGCCAGCAGCTGGGAGGGGGACAACTTGAATGAGCAGTTCTTC.

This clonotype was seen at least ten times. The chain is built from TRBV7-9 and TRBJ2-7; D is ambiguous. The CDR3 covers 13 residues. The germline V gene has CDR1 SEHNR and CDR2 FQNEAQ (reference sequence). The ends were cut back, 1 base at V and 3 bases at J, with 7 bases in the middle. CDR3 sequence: CASSLDTYYEQYF. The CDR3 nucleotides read TGTGCCAGCAGCTTAGACACCTACTACGAGCAGTACTTC.

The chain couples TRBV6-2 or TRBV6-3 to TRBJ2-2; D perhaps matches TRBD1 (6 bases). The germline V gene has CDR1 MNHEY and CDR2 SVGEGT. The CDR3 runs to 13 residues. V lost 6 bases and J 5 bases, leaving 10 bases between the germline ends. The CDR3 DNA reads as TGTGCCAGCAGAACCACAGGGACCGGGGAGCTGTTTTTT. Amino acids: CASRTTGTGELFF.

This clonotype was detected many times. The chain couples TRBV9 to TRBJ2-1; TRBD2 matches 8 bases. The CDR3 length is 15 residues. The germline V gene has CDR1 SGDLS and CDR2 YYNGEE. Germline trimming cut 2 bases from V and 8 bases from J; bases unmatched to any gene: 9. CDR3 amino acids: CASSVPGLGNYEQFF. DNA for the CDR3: TGTGCCAGCAGCGTCCCGGGACTAGGCAATTATGAGCAGTTCTTC.